This entry features one TCR beta chain sequence. The antigen remains undetermined. Input for naive CD8 libraries was roughly 20,000 to 1,000,000 sorted cells; the RNA fraction used was 10%, 30% or 50%. Naive CD8 T cells, phenotype CD8+CD4-CCR7+CD45RA+, were sorted. The sample comes from a study of molecular identifiers for immune sequencing clone quantification. Broader study findings: Clonotypes topping 20 RNA copies carried over 99% of effector molecules but under 1% of naive ones.

TCRdb reprocessed the PCR reads via MiXCR and lists one record per CDR3 protein. The sample includes about 510,000 distinct CDR3 sequences, 20% to 25% of them seen just once. The CDR3 consists of 10 residues. The V gene's germline CDR1 is SQVTM and CDR2 ANQGSEA. V was cut by 5 bases and J by 4 bases, with 6 bases left in between. The genes are TRBV29-1 and TRBJ2-7; D remains unclear. The receptor was isolated from a human donor in good health. Some libraries in this study had Jurkat cell RNA spiked in. The specimen sequenced was naive CD8+ T cells from blood, with Jurkat cell RNA spiked in. Subset denoted: FACS-sorted CD8+CD4-CCR7+CD45RA+ naive T cells. The CDR3 nucleotides are TGCAGCGTTTTCAGTTACGAGCAGTACTTC. Its translation is CSVFSYEQYF.